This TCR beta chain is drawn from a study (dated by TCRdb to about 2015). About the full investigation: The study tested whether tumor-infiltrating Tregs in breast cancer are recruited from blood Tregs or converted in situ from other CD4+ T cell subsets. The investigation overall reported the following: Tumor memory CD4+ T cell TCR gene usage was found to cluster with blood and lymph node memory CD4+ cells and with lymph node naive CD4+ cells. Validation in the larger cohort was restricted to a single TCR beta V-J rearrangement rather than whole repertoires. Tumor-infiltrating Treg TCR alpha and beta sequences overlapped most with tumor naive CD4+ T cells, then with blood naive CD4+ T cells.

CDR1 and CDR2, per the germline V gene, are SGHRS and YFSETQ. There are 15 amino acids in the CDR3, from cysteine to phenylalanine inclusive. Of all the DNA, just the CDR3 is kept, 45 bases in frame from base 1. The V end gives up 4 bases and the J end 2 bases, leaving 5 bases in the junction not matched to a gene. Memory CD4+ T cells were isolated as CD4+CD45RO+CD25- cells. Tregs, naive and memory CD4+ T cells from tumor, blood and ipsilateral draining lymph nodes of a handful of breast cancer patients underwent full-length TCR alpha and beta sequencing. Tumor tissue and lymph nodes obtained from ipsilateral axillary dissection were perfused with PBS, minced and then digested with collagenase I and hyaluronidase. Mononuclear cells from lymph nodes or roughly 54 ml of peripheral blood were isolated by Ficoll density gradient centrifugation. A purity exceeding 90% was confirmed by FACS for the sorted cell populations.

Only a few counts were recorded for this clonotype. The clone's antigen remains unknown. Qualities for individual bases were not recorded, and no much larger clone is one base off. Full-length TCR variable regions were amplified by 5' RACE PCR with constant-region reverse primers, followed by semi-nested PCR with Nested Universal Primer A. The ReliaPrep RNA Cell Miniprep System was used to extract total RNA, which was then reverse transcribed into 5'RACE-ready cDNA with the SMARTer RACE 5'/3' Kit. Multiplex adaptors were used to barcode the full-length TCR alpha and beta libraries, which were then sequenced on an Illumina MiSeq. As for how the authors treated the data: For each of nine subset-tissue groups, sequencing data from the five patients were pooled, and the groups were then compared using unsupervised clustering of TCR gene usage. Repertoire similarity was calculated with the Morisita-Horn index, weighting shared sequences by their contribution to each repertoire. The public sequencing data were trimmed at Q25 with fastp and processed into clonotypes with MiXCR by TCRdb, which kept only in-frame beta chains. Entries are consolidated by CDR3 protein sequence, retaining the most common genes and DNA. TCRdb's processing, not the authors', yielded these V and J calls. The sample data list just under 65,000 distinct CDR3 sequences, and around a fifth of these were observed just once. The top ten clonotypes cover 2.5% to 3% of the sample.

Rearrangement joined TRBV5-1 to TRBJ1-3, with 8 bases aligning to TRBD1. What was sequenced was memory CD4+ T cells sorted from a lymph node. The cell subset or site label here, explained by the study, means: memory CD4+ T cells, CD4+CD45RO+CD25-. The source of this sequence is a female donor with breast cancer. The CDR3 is CASSPAGGTGNTIYF. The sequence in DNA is TGCGCCAGCAGCCCCGCAGGGGGCACTGGAAACACCATATATTTT.